The 2 T cell receptor beta chains presented below share a single source sample, sequenced in a study of cytomegalovirus exposure and HLA in healthy donors. Amplification used 60 Vbeta primers and 13 Jbeta primers. The table came from immunoSEQ multiplex PCR; TCRdb's copy has only in-frame clones and leaves some out. The sample yields some 56,000 clones, around three fifths seen once. The sample taken for sequencing was PBMCs. Source of these receptors: a human donor in good health.

The chain combines TRBV7-3 with TRBJ2-3; no clear D gene. With 2 bases removed from V and 6 bases from J, the gap between germline ends came to 15 bases. The germline gives CDR1 SGHTA, CDR2 FQGTGA. This CDR3 spans 15 amino acids. The CDR3 loop reads CASSLFRGAADTQYF. The CDR3 region has the DNA TGTGCCAGCAGCTTATTTCGCGGAGCCGCTGATACGCAGTATTTT.

This clone was observed a single time. The chain has TRBV7-3 and TRBJ2-3; perhaps TRBD1 as D (6 bases). This CDR3 region has 16 residues. Trimming left V 1 base short and J 1 base short, with 12 bases between. The germline V gene encodes CDR1 SGHTA and CDR2 FQGTGA. The CDR3 reads CASSLNVGAGTDTQYF. DNA for the CDR3: TGTGCCAGCAGCTTAAATGTGGGGGCCGGCACAGATACGCAGTATTTT.